These 29 T cell receptor beta chains were sequenced from one sample in a study of type 1 and type 2 diabetes patients. PCR was run on genomic DNA. A primer set of 30 forward and 13 reverse primers amplified the CDR3. TCRdb used MiXCR to reprocess the multiplex PCR reads, holding one entry per CDR3 protein. The sample carries some 250,000 distinct CDR3 sequences, around 47% recorded once. The sample comprised peripheral blood mononuclear cells (PBMCs). These receptors originate from a man younger than 30 with type 2 diabetes.

This clonotype was detected only once. The gene calls are TRBV7-2 and TRBJ2-5; 8 bases are a match to TRBD1. The germline V gene encodes CDR1 SGHTA and CDR2 FQGNSA. With V trimmed by 5 bases and J by 5 bases, 13 bases remained unmatched. The CDR3 extends over 16 amino acids. For the CDR3, the DNA is TGTGCCAGCAGCCAAGTGCTCGGACAGGGTAGGGAGACCCAGTACTTC. It translates to CASSQVLGQGRETQYF.

The gene calls are TRBV2 and TRBJ1-6, with D possibly matching TRBD1 (6 bases). This CDR3 contains 14 residues. CDR1 is SNHLY and CDR2 is FYNNEI in the germline V gene. The germline V and J ends were trimmed by 3 bases and 9 bases, with 12 bases remaining between them. DNA for the CDR3: TGTGCCAGCAGTGAGGCAGGGGTGAGTTCACCCCTCCACTTT. Its translation: CASSEAGVSSPLHF.

A few counts support this clonotype. This sequence joins TRBV25-1 and TRBJ2-2, with D tentatively TRBD1 (5 bases). From germline, CDR1 is MGHDK and CDR2 SYGVNS. V was trimmed by 1 base and J by 6 bases, leaving 12 bases between them. The CDR3 is made up of 15 amino acids. Written as DNA, the CDR3 is TGTGCCAGCAGTGAATGGAAGGGGTCGCCCGGGGAGCTGTTTTTT. This sequence encodes CASSEWKGSPGELFF.

The chain joins TRBV5-1 to TRBJ2-5, with D hard to call. The better agreement between TRBJ2-1 and the DNA end casts doubt on the J call. CDR1 and CDR2 (germline): SGHRS, YFSETQ. The CDR3 loop spans 12 amino acids. CDR3 region: CASSLASPEQFF. The CDR3 DNA follows: TGCGCCAGCAGCTTGGCTTCCCCTGAGCAGTTCTTC.

V and J are TRBV9 and TRBJ2-7; D is unclear. The tail of the sequence fits TRBJ2-1 better, so the J call may be wrong. CDR3 length: 11 amino acids. From germline, CDR1 is SGDLS and CDR2 YYNGEE. In DNA form, the CDR3 reads TGTGCCAGCAGCGTAGACCGTGAGCAGTTCTTC. Translation gives CASSVDREQFF.

Comment on this clonotype: A junction boundary mismatches the germline segment, possibly from a read error. The chain is built from TRBV10-1 and TRBJ2-7; 9 positions match TRBD1. In germline, CDR1 is WNHNN, CDR2 SYGVQD (reference sequence). The CDR3 loop spans 13 amino acids. The CDR3 coding sequence is TGTGCCAGCAGTAACAGGGGGCCCTACGAGCAGTACTTC. The encoded protein is CASSNRGPYEQYF.

This clonotype was seen a handful of times. The chain couples TRBV2 to TRBJ2-5, with D perhaps TRBD2 (6 bases). Germline V gene data show CDR1 as SNHLY and CDR2 as FYNNEI. CDR3 length: 15 residues. With 4 bases removed from V and 4 bases from J, the gap between germline ends came to 16 bases. In DNA, the CDR3 is TGTGCCAGCAGTGCGTCGCGGGGCCTTCGAGAGACCCAGTACTTC. It codes for CASSASRGLRETQYF.

This clonotype occurred a few times. This chain joins TRBV19 and TRBJ2-7, with TRBD2 identical over 8 bases. In germline, CDR1 is LNHDA, CDR2 SQIVND (reference sequence). This CDR3 is built from 17 residues. The junction had 18 bases not matched to a gene; V was cut back by 5 bases and J by 6 bases. DNA for the CDR3: TGTGCCAGTAGTCGCCTTCCGACGGCGGGAGGTCTTGTCGAGCAGTACTTC. Translating it yields CASSRLPTAGGLVEQYF.

In its sample, this clonotype was seen a few times. The gene calls are TRBV6-6 and TRBJ2-1, with TRBD1 as a possible D gene (5 bases). This CDR3 has 15 amino acids. The germline V gene encodes CDR1 MNHNY and CDR2 SVGAGI (reference sequence). Trimming stripped 2 bases from V and 0 bases from J, with 8 bases between. CDR3 sequence reads: CASSYDSNSYNEQFF. CDR3 coding DNA: TGTGCCAGCAGTTACGACAGTAACTCCTACAATGAGCAGTTCTTC.

This clonotype has a handful of counts. This chain links TRBV12-5 with TRBJ1-2; D is undetermined. The CDR3 loop spans 13 amino acids. Germline CDR1 LGHNT, CDR2 FRNRAP. CDR3 DNA: TGTGCCAGCAGTCTCAGCCTGACCTATGGCTACACCTTC. This encodes CASSLSLTYGYTF. Full variable domain (rest looked up from reference TRBV12-5 and TRBJ1-2): DARVTQTPRHKVTEMGQEVTMRCQPILGHNTVFWYRQTMMQGLELLAYFRNRAPLDDSGMPKDRFSAEMPDATLATLKIQPSEPRDSAVYFCASSLSLTYGYTFGSGTRLTVV.

This chain joins TRBV27 and TRBJ2-2; D unclear. Trimming took 6 bases from V and 2 from J, leaving 7 bases between them. The CDR3 is 13 amino acids. CDR1 is MNHEY, CDR2 SMNVEV, per germline (reference sequence). CDR3 nucleotide sequence: TGTGCCAGCAGAAGAGCAAACACCGGGGAGCTGTTTTTT. As protein: CASRRANTGELFF.

This chain connects TRBV7-8 to TRBJ1-2, with TRBD1 matching over 8 bases. The CDR3 contains 14 residues. V shed 6 bases and J 4 bases; nucleotides not matched to a gene: 7. Germline V gene data show CDR1 as SGHVS and CDR2 as FQNEAQ. The CDR3 DNA sequence: TGTGCCAGCAGTCCGACGACAGGGGTCTATGGCTACACCTTC. Residues: CASSPTTGVYGYTF.

The chain combines TRBV5-1 with TRBJ1-1; TRBD1 aligns across 7 bases. V trimming: 4 bases; J trimming: 4 bases; junction bases outside the gene matches: 7. The CDR3 loop spans 14 amino acids. Germline V gene sequence: CDR1 SGHRS, CDR2 YFSETQ. CDR3: CASSTQTGSTEAFF. CDR3 DNA sequence: TGCGCCAGCAGCACCCAGACAGGGAGCACTGAAGCTTTCTTT. The full variable domain, completed using reference TRBV5-1 and TRBJ1-1, is KAGVTQTPRYLIKTRGQQVTLSCSPISGHRSVSWYQQTPGQGLQFLFEYFSETQRNKGNFPGRFSGRQFSNSRSEMNVSTLELGDSALYLCASSTQTGSTEAFFGQGTRLTVV.

This clonotype turned up a few times. The J gene is TRBJ1-1, the V gene TRBV27; D possibly corresponds to TRBD1 (5 bases). From germline, CDR1 is MNHEY and CDR2 SMNVEV (reference sequence). Trimming removed 3 bases at V and 5 bases at J, with 10 bases between. This CDR3 is 13 amino acids long. The CDR3 nucleotides are TGTGCCAGCAGTTTCCCAGACAGAACTGAAGCTTTCTTT. Translated, it gives CASSFPDRTEAFF.

In its sample, this clonotype was seen once. Here the CDR3 omits its conserved ending phenylalanine or tryptophan, so a read error is the likely source. The chain uses TRBV19 and TRBJ1-1; D is possibly TRBD1 (5 bases). This CDR3 is built from 14 residues. CDR1 LNHDA and CDR2 SQIVND come from the germline V gene (reference sequence). Trimming took off 4 bases at V and 3 bases at J, with 12 bases between the two ends. The CDR3 sequence: CASSKWGGDTEAFL. CDR3 nucleotide sequence: TGTGCCAGTAGTAAGTGGGGGGGAGACACTGAAGCTTTCCTT.

The chain employs TRBV2 and TRBJ2-3; D gene unclear. The length of the CDR3 is 15 residues. Germline CDR1 SNHLY, CDR2 FYNNEI. Trimming removed 7 bases at V and 3 bases at J, with 17 bases between. CDR3 loop: CASNYGPPGTDTQYF. The CDR3 coding sequence is TGTGCCAGCAACTACGGACCCCCTGGGACAGATACGCAGTATTTT.

The chain recombines TRBV20-1 with TRBJ1-1; D call uncertain. CDR1 and CDR2 from the germline V gene are DFQATT and SNEGSKA (reference sequence). The V and J ends lost 0 bases and 0 bases respectively, with 5 bases between them. The CDR3 extends over 13 amino acids. The CDR3 DNA sequence: TGCAGTGCTAGAGATTTAATGAACACTGAAGCTTTCTTT. Residues: CSARDLMNTEAFF.

The chain couples TRBV30 to TRBJ1-6; D perhaps matches TRBD1 (6 bases). The V end lost 0 bases, the J end lost 6 bases, and 9 bases lay between the germline ends. Germline CDR1 reads GTSNPN; CDR2 reads SVGIG (reference sequence). CDR3 size: 14 residues. The CDR3 loop reads CAWSVGGPNSPLHF. The CDR3 DNA sequence: TGTGCCTGGAGTGTGGGGGGGCCTAATTCACCCCTCCACTTT.

This clonotype was seen at least ten times. The rearrangement joins TRBV2 to TRBJ2-1, with unresolved D. Germline assignment: CDR1 SNHLY and CDR2 FYNNEI. This CDR3 comprises 12 residues. Trimming pared 11 bases from V and 3 bases from J, leaving 11 bases between. The CDR3 here is CACRIIYNEQFF. The CDR3 nucleotides are TGTGCCTGCCGGATCATCTACAATGAGCAGTTCTTC.

The chain recombines TRBV12-3 or TRBV12-4 with TRBJ1-1; TRBD1 matches 10 bases. With V trimmed by 8 bases and J by 3 bases, 6 bases remained unmatched. This CDR3 is built from 14 residues. The CDR3 DNA sequence: TGTGCCAGCTGTAGACAGGGGGCGGACACTGAAGCTTTCTTT. It translates to CASCRQGADTEAFF.

This chain uses TRBV14 with TRBJ2-7; D possibly corresponds to TRBD1 (6 bases). The J call is doubtful: the DNA matches TRBJ2-5 better. The CDR3 consists of 14 residues. The V gene's germline CDR1 is SGHDN and CDR2 FVKESK. CDR3 region: CASSPRTARETQYF. The CDR3 bases are TGTGCCAGCAGCCCCCGGACAGCGAGGGAGACCCAGTACTTC.

Remarks on this clonotype: This clone may be a read error of a much larger clone one base away. Here the CDR3 omits its conserved ending phenylalanine or tryptophan, so a read error is the likely source. V usage is TRBV12-3 or TRBV12-4 and J usage is TRBJ2-2; D ambiguous. This CDR3 has 13 residues. Trimming took off 1 base at V and 7 bases at J, with 7 bases between the two ends. CDR3 protein: CASSLVGNGELFL. The DNA for the CDR3 is TGTGCCAGCAGTTTAGTAGGGAACGGGGAGCTGTTTCTT.

This clonotype was picked up a small number of times. The chain joins TRBV2 to TRBJ2-7, with TRBD2 matching 7 bases. The CDR3 totals 16 residues. Trimming at V came to 2 bases and at J to 6 bases, leaving 13 bases not matched to a gene. The germline V gene encodes CDR1 SNHLY and CDR2 FYNNEI. The CDR3 nucleotides read TGTGCCAGCAGTGAACCCCAGGGAGGGGAGATGGGCGAGCAGTACTTC. Its protein product is CASSEPQGGEMGEQYF.

This clonotype was detected a few times. V gene TRBV7-2 combines with J gene TRBJ2-5, with 10 bases fitting TRBD1. J lost 2 bases, V lost 3 bases, and 6 bases had no gene match. Germline V gives CDR1 SGHTA, CDR2 FQGNSA. The CDR3 is made up of 16 amino acids. The CDR3 loop is CASSFRDRGVQETQYF. The CDR3 DNA is TGTGCCAGCAGCTTTCGGGACAGGGGTGTGCAAGAGACCCAGTACTTC. Supplemented by reference TRBV7-2 and TRBJ2-5, the full variable domain reads GAGVSQSPSNKVTEKGKDVELRCDPISGHTALYWYRQSLGQGLEFLIYFQGNSAPDKSGLPSDRFSAERTGGSVSTLTIQRTQQEDSAVYLCASSFRDRGVQETQYFGPGTRLLVL.

The chain recombines TRBV29-1 with TRBJ1-1, with TRBD1 matching over 9 bases. V was clipped by 7 bases and J by 1 base; unmatched bases: 4. This CDR3 is 13 amino acids long. Per germline, CDR1 SQVTM and CDR2 ANQGSEA. The CDR3 bases are TGCAGCGGATCGACAGGGGGGAACACTGAAGCTTTCTTT. The encoded protein is CSGSTGGNTEAFF. The whole variable domain, filled in from reference TRBV29-1 and TRBJ1-1, reads SAVISQKPSRDICQRGTSLTIQCQVDSQVTMMFWYRQQPGQSLTLIATANQGSEATYESGFVIDKFPISRPNLTFSTLTVSNMSPEDSSIYLCSGSTGGNTEAFFGQGTRLTVV.

Details on this clonotype: The final CDR3 position lacks the conserved phenylalanine or tryptophan, pointing to a likely read error. The genes are TRBV30 and TRBJ1-4; D is ambiguous. The CDR3 has 15 residues. Germline lookup yields CDR1 GTSNPN and CDR2 SVGIG (reference sequence). V gave up 0 bases and J gave up 8 bases, with 16 bases separating them. CDR3 sequence (DNA): TGTGCCTGGAGTGTACCTGAGAAAAATGGCGAAAAACTGTTTCTT. Its translation: CAWSVPEKNGEKLFL.

This clonotype occurred a few times. CDR3 amino acids: CSVLEGATEAFF. CDR3 nucleotides: TGCAGCGTTCTGGAGGGAGCAACTGAAGCTTTCTTT. The chain combines TRBV29-1 with TRBJ1-1; D is undetermined. V lost 5 bases and J 5 bases, leaving 12 bases between the germline ends. CDR1 SQVTM and CDR2 ANQGSEA come from the germline V gene. The CDR3 runs to 12 residues.

This chain connects TRBV20-1 to TRBJ1-2; D uncertain. The CDR3 runs to 14 residues. The V end was cut by 1 base, the J end by 8 bases, with 17 bases between. Per the germline V gene, CDR1 is DFQATT and CDR2 is SNEGSKA (reference sequence). The CDR3 reads CSARGAEGLGGYTF. In DNA, the CDR3 is TGCAGTGCTAGAGGTGCTGAGGGTTTGGGGGGCTACACCTTC.

V is TRBV12-5 and J is TRBJ2-3; D is uncertain. Germline V gene lookup returns CDR1 LGHNT and CDR2 FRNRAP. The ends were cut back, 3 bases at V and 3 bases at J, with 4 bases in the middle. The CDR3 contains 12 residues. The CDR3 is CASGFGTDTQYF. In DNA, the CDR3 is TGTGCTAGTGGTTTCGGTACAGATACGCAGTATTTT.